The entry below describes one T cell receptor (beta chain). This clone appeared once. Its specific antigen is unknown. Within one base of it there is no much larger clone, and no base qualities were kept. These data originate in a study of blood T cell repertoires in COVID-19 (dated by TCRdb to the early 2020s). Context from the whole study: The collaborator samples originated in the United States, Italy and Spain and spanned the acute and convalescent phases of COVID-19. The material from the prospective study consisted of cDNA or gDNA derived from T cells, B-cell-depleted T cells, or PBMCs. Subjects who had been exposed to COVID-19, were actively infected with it, or had recovered from it provided the deeply sampled blood TCRbeta repertoires that made up the dataset. The repertoires were made available in a free public database intended to serve as a resource for research on the immune response to SARS-CoV-2. Samples were obtained from the ongoing ImmuneRACE study (first 160 participants) and from over 1,000 subjects provided by 6 global collaborators. Nearly every sample came with metadata listing a de-identified subject ID, COVID-19 status, age in years and sex. HLA class I and class II types, where available, came from metadata supplied by the sample provider rather than from assay-based typing. Paper-wide results and their limitations: How much clinical and demographic metadata was included differed by source and by participant, and the metadata was provided uncurated.

TCRbeta CDR3 regions were amplified from genomic DNA using the immunoSEQ Assay, a bias-controlled multiplex PCR. The paper's processing steps were these. Within the assay, amplification of reference gene primers was used to estimate how many nucleated cells each sample contained. Sequence reads were collapsed and filtered to measure the absolute abundance of every unique TCRbeta CDR3 rearrangement. Productive Simpson clonality was computed per sample as the square root of Simpson's diversity index over productive rearrangements. TCRdb took over this immuneACCESS table, retaining in-frame rearrangements with V and J assigned. Such tables are incomplete; in checked studies, under half of the missing clones stem from an unresolved V gene, and the remainder is unexplained. That table furnishes V, J and clone size, whereas the DNA furnished D and trimming. The sample table holds roughly 41,000 clones, of which more than 85% were seen once. 2.5% to 3.5% of the sample is taken by the ten largest.

In the prospective study, participants were about 18 to 100 years old, resided in about two dozen geographic areas of the United States, and were enrolled through a virtual design. To assign participants to cohorts, the prospective study relied on clinical history that participants themselves reported in a screening survey and a study questionnaire. Recovered participants in ImmuneRACE Cohort 3 were defined by two consecutive negative NP/OP PCR tests, clearance by a healthcare professional, or resolution of symptoms. In the prospective study, mobile phlebotomists collected whole blood, serum and a nasopharyngeal or oropharyngeal swab from each participant. Over an approximately 2-month period, participants in the prospective study had the option of providing additional blood draws and questionnaires. Before DNA extraction, prospective study blood samples were shipped either frozen or at room temperature.

Trimming takes 1 base off V and 1 base off J; junction bases not matched to a gene: 9. CDR1 is given as SGHDT and CDR2 as YYEEEE, both from the germline V gene. Reading from cysteine to phenylalanine, the CDR3 counts 18 amino acids. The DNA shown is the 54-base CDR3, in frame from base 1. The sample was PBMCs or T cells enriched from blood (not recorded which). This receptor was obtained from a woman aged 45-59 years who had recovered from COVID-19. The chain is made from TRBV5-6 and TRBJ2-3; 10 middle bases align to TRBD2. For the CDR3, the sequence is CASSLSSGRAVGTDTQYF. The bases read TGTGCCAGCAGCTTGTCGAGCGGGAGGGCCGTGGGCACAGATACGCAGTATTTT.